What follows are 27 T cell receptor beta chains derived from one specimen sequenced in a study of T cells in women clearing cervical HPV infection (dated by TCRdb to the late 2010s). The library was prepared using the immunoSEQ multiplex PCR assay. The source is immuneACCESS, and TCRdb retained only in-frame sequences with V and J called. Part of the clones is not carried over; for the studies checked, unresolved V genes explain less than half of this, and the remainder is unexplained. The sample table holds some 30,000 clones. The ten largest clones represent about 6.8% of the sample. The sequenced sample consisted of blood buffy coat. These receptors came from a woman aged 18-70 years with a cervical HPV16 infection that either progressed to CIN3+ or cleared (not recorded which).

Worth noting for this clone: The sequence runs out 3 residues before the end of the CDR3; the remainder is reconstructed from the germline J gene. The chain links TRBV20-1 to TRBJ2-7; a possible D gene is TRBD1 (9 bases). Germline V CDR1 and CDR2: DFQATT, SNEGSKA (reference sequence). This CDR3 region has 15 residues. The V and J ends lost 3 bases and 2 bases respectively, with 17 bases between them. The sequenced part of the CDR3 DNA is TGCAGTGCTAGTTTAGCGGGACAGGGCACCTACGAG. As protein: CSASLAGQGTYE. The full CDR3 protein reads CSASLAGQGTYEQYF.

Points on this clone: The CDR3 end lies 3 residues beyond the end of the read and is filled in from the germline J gene. J is TRBJ1-2 and V is TRBV30; 7 nucleotides agree with TRBD1. The CDR3 sequence is 12 residues long. The junction had 6 bases not matched to a gene; V was cut back by 4 bases and J by 7 bases. Germline assignment: CDR1 GTSNPN and CDR2 SVGIG (reference sequence). CDR3 residues: CAWKVGQSGYTF. The DNA read from the CDR3 is TGTGCCTGGAAGGTGGGACAGAGTGGC.

About this clone: The DNA ends 3 residues before the CDR3 does, and the rest of the CDR3 is filled in from the germline J gene. The J gene is TRBJ2-1, the V gene TRBV6-1; 8 bases fit TRBD2. Germline V CDR1 and CDR2: MNHNS, SASEGT. The length of the CDR3 is 15 residues. Trimming cost V 4 bases and J 2 bases; bases outside gene matches: 4. CDR3: CASSGGGHPYNEQFF. Partial CDR3 DNA: TGTGCCAGCAGTGGCGGGGGGCACCCCTACAATGAG.

As concerns this clone: The read ends 3 residues shy of where the CDR3 ends; the end is completed using the germline J gene. The rearrangement links TRBV19 to TRBJ2-3; 9 bases are shared with TRBD1. Looked up from germline, CDR1 is LNHDA and CDR2 is SQIVND (reference sequence). The CDR3 spans 17 residues. CDR3 DNA, as far as it was read: TGTGCCAGTATTGGAACAGGGGGCGTGTTGACCTTTCAGCCG. This gives the protein CASIGTGGVLTFQP. The whole CDR3 region reads CASIGTGGVLTFQPQYF. The variable domain in full, with the rest retrieved from reference TRBV19 and TRBJ2-3, is DGGITQSPKYLFRKEGQNVTLSCEQNLNHDAMYWYRQDPGQGLRLIYYSQIVNDFQKGDIAEGYSVSREKKESFPLTVTSAQKNPTAFYLCASIGTGGVLTFQPQYFGPGTRLTVL.

To note about this clone: The CDR3 end lies 3 residues beyond the end of the read and is filled in from the germline J gene. This chain joins TRBV20-1 and TRBJ1-2; D ambiguous. The CDR3 contains 13 residues. Germline values: CDR1 DFQATT, CDR2 SNEGSKA (reference sequence). The V end lost 3 bases, the J end lost 2 bases, and 10 bases lay between the germline ends. CDR3 region: CSASEQQNYGYTF. The part of the CDR3 DNA that was read is TGCAGTGCTAGCGAACAGCAAAACTATGGC.

Concerning this clone itself: The DNA ends 3 residues before the CDR3 does, and the rest of the CDR3 is filled in from the germline J gene. The chain couples TRBV6-2 or TRBV6-3 to TRBJ2-7; TRBD2 agrees at 13 bases. CDR3 length: 16 residues. V shed 7 bases, J shed 1 base, and the junction held 7 bases outside the gene matches. Looked up from germline, CDR1 is MNHEY and CDR2 is SVGEGT. CDR3 loop: CASNPGLAGASYEQYF. The DNA read from the CDR3 is TGTGCCAGCAACCCAGGACTAGCGGGAGCGTCCTACGAG.

CDR3 loop: CASSLPGQFYGYTF. The sequenced part of the CDR3 DNA is TGTGCCAGTAGTTTACCGGGACAGTTCTATGGC. This chain connects TRBV19 to TRBJ1-2, with 7 bases aligning to TRBD1. The read finishes 3 residues shy of the CDR3 end, and the germline J gene is used to complete it. Trimming removed 5 bases from V and 4 bases from J; junction bases left unmatched: 7. Germline assignment: CDR1 LNHDA and CDR2 SQIVND (reference sequence). The CDR3 has 14 amino acids.

About this clone itself: Sequencing ends 3 residues short of the CDR3 end; the germline J gene provides the rest. The V and J genes are TRBV7-3 and TRBJ2-3; 7 nucleotides align to TRBD1. CDR1 and CDR2 (germline): SGHTA, FQGTGA. CDR3 length: 15 amino acids. V gave up 3 bases and J gave up 0 bases; unmatched junction bases: 3. CDR3 DNA, as far as it was read: TGTGCCAGCAGCTTTGGACAGGCTAGCACAGATACG. Translating it yields CASSFGQASTDT. The whole CDR3 is CASSFGQASTDTQYF.

To note about this clone: The DNA ends 3 residues before the CDR3 does, and the rest of the CDR3 is filled in from the germline J gene. The J gene is TRBJ2-1, the V gene TRBV5-4; 8 bases line up with TRBD1. Trimming took 4 bases from V and 8 from J; bases not matched to a gene: 8. In germline, CDR1 is SGHNT, CDR2 YYREEE (reference sequence). The CDR3 has 14 amino acids. The CDR3 DNA, read in part, is TGTGCCAGCAGCGCCCGGACAGGGATCGATGAG. It translates to CASSARTGIDE. Given in full, the CDR3 is CASSARTGIDEQFF.

For this clone: The CDR3 end lies 3 residues beyond the end of the read and is filled in from the germline J gene. The chain recombines TRBV10-3 with TRBJ1-3; 8 nucleotides match TRBD1. V lost 8 bases and J lost 2; bases outside the gene matches: 2. The germline gives CDR1 ENHRY, CDR2 SYGVKD. The CDR3 totals 13 residues. The CDR3 reads CAILQGAGNTIYF. CDR3 bases read: TGTGCCATCCTACAGGGGGCTGGAAACACC.

Comment on this clone: The read finishes 3 residues shy of the CDR3 end, and the germline J gene is used to complete it. The chain joins TRBV5-6 to TRBJ2-4; 7 bases agree with TRBD1. The CDR3 has 13 residues. CDR1 is SGHDT and CDR2 is YYEEEE in the germline V gene. The CDR3 protein is CASSLGGDYGQYF. CDR3 DNA, as far as it was read: TGTGCCAGCAGCCTAGGGGGCGACTATGGT.

As concerns this clone: The read gets to within 3 residues of the CDR3 end, and the germline J gene fills in the rest. This chain uses TRBV7-9 with TRBJ2-1; possibly TRBD1 for D (5 bases). CDR1 and CDR2 (germline): SEHNR, FQNEAQ (reference sequence). CDR3 size: 13 residues. V lost 3 bases and J 4 bases, leaving 7 bases between the germline ends. The DNA read from the CDR3 is TGTGCCAGCAGCTTGGGGCGATACAATGAG. Its protein is CASSLGRYNE. The full-length CDR3 reads as CASSLGRYNEQFF.

As concerns this clone: Read sequence stops 3 residues before the CDR3 end, and the germline J gene provides the missing end. The J gene is TRBJ2-7, the V gene TRBV5-4, with TRBD1 matching 9 bases. Germline CDR1 reads SGHNT; CDR2 reads YYREEE (reference sequence). The CDR3 loop spans 13 amino acids. After removal of 4 bases from V and 3 bases from J, the junction contained 2 bases not matched to a gene. The CDR3 is CASSTGQGYEQYF. The CDR3 bases that were read are TGTGCCAGCAGCACGGGACAGGGCTACGAG.

For this clone: The read terminates 3 residues before the CDR3 end, so the remaining end is supplied by the germline J gene. V gene TRBV20-1 combines with J gene TRBJ1-5; TRBD1 aligns across 11 bases. CDR1 and CDR2 (germline): DFQATT, SNEGSKA (reference sequence). Trimming cost V 4 bases and J 5 bases; bases outside gene matches: 7. The CDR3 totals 15 residues. CDR3 sequence reads: CSATDRGRMHQPQHF. CDR3 DNA, as far as it was read: TGCAGTGCTACGGACAGGGGGCGGATGCATCAGCCC.

On this clone: From the germline J gene comes the end of the CDR3, since the read stops 3 residues before it. The chain couples TRBV6-1 to TRBJ2-3; 8 positions match TRBD1. The CDR3 sequence is 15 residues long. V lost 5 bases to trimming and J lost 1 base; unmatched junction nucleotides: 5. Germline V gene lookup returns CDR1 MNHNS and CDR2 SASEGT. The CDR3 reads CASSQGQGGTDTQYF. CDR3 bases read: TGTGCCAGCAGTCAAGGACAGGGCGGCACAGATACG.

Concerning this clone itself: Sequencing ends 3 residues short of the CDR3 end; the germline J gene provides the rest. The chain recombines TRBV19 with TRBJ2-3; D gene uncertain. The CDR3 is made up of 15 amino acids. Trimming cost V 3 bases and J 0 bases, with 10 bases left between them. In germline, CDR1 is LNHDA, CDR2 SQIVND (reference sequence). This CDR3 is CASSMIHPSTDTQYF. The DNA read from the CDR3 is TGTGCCAGTAGTATGATACATCCTAGCACAGATACG.

Details on this clone: Read data end 3 residues before the CDR3 end; the end is taken from the germline J gene. V gene TRBV4-2 combines with J gene TRBJ2-7, with 14 nucleotides matching TRBD2. This CDR3 is built from 15 residues. The germline gives CDR1 LGHNA, CDR2 YNFKEQ. J was trimmed by 4 bases and V by 1 base; bases with no gene match: 0. The CDR3 reads CASSQGLAGGYEQYF. The CDR3 DNA, read in part, is TGTGCCAGCAGCCAAGGACTAGCGGGAGGGTACGAG.

A word on this clone: The read gets to within 3 residues of the CDR3 end, and the germline J gene fills in the rest. The chain joins TRBV7-2 to TRBJ2-7; 13 bases match TRBD2. The germline V gene has CDR1 SGHTA and CDR2 FQGNSA. The CDR3 extends over 15 amino acids. J gave up 4 bases and V 5 bases, and 5 bases lay outside the gene matches. CDR3 DNA (partial): TGTGCCAGCAGCGCCGGACTAGCGGGAGCGTACGAG. Translation: CASSAGLAGAYE. The complete CDR3 protein is CASSAGLAGAYEQYF. Full variable domain (remainder filled in from reference TRBV7-2 and TRBJ2-7): GAGVSQSPSNKVTEKGKDVELRCDPISGHTALYWYRQSLGQGLEFLIYFQGNSAPDKSGLPSDRFSAERTGGSVSTLTIQRTQQEDSAVYLCASSAGLAGAYEQYFGPGTRLTVT.

CDR3 bases read: TGTGCCAGCAGTTTATTGGGACAGGGGTTACAAGAGACC. Encoded protein: CASSLLGQGLQET. The full-length CDR3 reads as CASSLLGQGLQETQYF. The chain links TRBV28 to TRBJ2-5; 10 bases line up with TRBD1. The read ends 3 residues shy of where the CDR3 ends; the end is completed using the germline J gene. The germline V gene encodes CDR1 MDHEN and CDR2 SYDVKM. This CDR3 is built from 16 residues. V lost 1 base, J lost 2 bases, and 4 bases stayed unmatched.

Points on this clone: The sequenced fragment ends 3 residues before the CDR3 boundary, so the rest is inferred from the germline J gene. This chain connects TRBV2 to TRBJ1-5; 8 nucleotides line up with TRBD1. Germline loops: CDR1 SNHLY, CDR2 FYNNEI. This CDR3 contains 15 residues. V shed 1 base and J 6 bases; nucleotides not matched to a gene: 5. CDR3 DNA (partial): TGTGCCAGCAGTGAAGGGACAGGGTTCAGTCAGCCC. Translated: CASSEGTGFSQP. The whole CDR3 sequence is CASSEGTGFSQPQHF.

Concerning this clone: The read ends 3 residues shy of where the CDR3 ends; the end is completed using the germline J gene. The chain couples TRBV4-1 to TRBJ2-4, with a possible D match to TRBD1 (5 bases). Trimming removed 0 bases from V and 1 base from J, with 13 bases in between. Germline-derived CDR1 and CDR2 are MGHRA and YSYEKL. The length of the CDR3 is 17 residues. CDR3 DNA, as far as it was read: TGCGCCAGCAGCCAAGATCAGGGCTACTCGGCCAAAAACATT. Translated: CASSQDQGYSAKNI. In full, the CDR3 is CASSQDQGYSAKNIQYF.

In regard to this clone: Coverage ceases 3 residues before the CDR3 finishes, and the germline J gene fills in the end. V and J are TRBV2 and TRBJ2-4; TRBD1 might be the D (6 bases). The CDR3 extends over 14 amino acids. CDR1 is SNHLY and CDR2 is FYNNEI in the germline V gene. CDR3 DNA (partial): TGTGCCAGCAGTGAATGGACAGCAAACTATGGT. Encoded protein: CASSEWTANYG. The complete CDR3 protein is CASSEWTANYGQYF.

Of note for this clone: The read ends 3 residues shy of where the CDR3 ends; the end is completed using the germline J gene. J is TRBJ2-5 and V is TRBV5-1; the match to TRBD2 covers 8 bases. Germline V lookup: CDR1 SGHRS, CDR2 YFSETQ. The V and J ends lost 0 bases and 3 bases, in that order; junction bases with no gene match: 4. This CDR3 region has 15 residues. The sequenced CDR3 bases are TGCGCCAGCAGCTTGGCACTAGCGGACAAAGAGACC. It yields the protein CASSLALADKET. The complete CDR3 sequence is CASSLALADKETQYF.

Details on this clone: Read data end 3 residues before the CDR3 end; the end is taken from the germline J gene. The gene calls are TRBV30 and TRBJ1-4; D is undetermined. Looked up from germline, CDR1 is GTSNPN and CDR2 is SVGIG (reference sequence). CDR3 length: 15 amino acids. The germline V and J ends were trimmed by 0 bases and 5 bases, with 13 bases remaining between them. The CDR3 loop is CAWSVNKGRNEKLFF. The sequenced CDR3 bases are TGTGCCTGGAGTGTAAACAAGGGTCGGAATGAAAAA.

Points on this clone: The sequenced fragment ends 3 residues before the CDR3 boundary, so the rest is inferred from the germline J gene. The chain recombines TRBV7-6 with TRBJ2-1; 9 bases fit TRBD2. CDR3 size: 16 residues. The J segment lost 4 bases and the V segment lost 1 base, leaving 5 bases of the junction unmatched. Germline CDR1 SGHVS, CDR2 FNYEAQ. The CDR3 protein is CASSLDASGTYNEQFF. The sequenced part of the CDR3 DNA is TGTGCCAGCAGCTTAGATGCTAGCGGGACTTACAATGAG.

With respect to this clone: From the germline J gene comes the end of the CDR3, since the read stops 3 residues before it. The chain employs TRBV6-2 or TRBV6-3 and TRBJ1-1; 8 bases are shared with TRBD1. Trimming cost V 0 bases and J 6 bases; bases outside gene matches: 3. The CDR3 contains 14 residues. Germline CDR1 is MNHEY and CDR2 is SVGEGT. The part of the CDR3 DNA that was read is TGTGCCAGCAGTTACTCGGACAGGGACTCTGAA. Encoded protein: CASSYSDRDSE. The entire CDR3 is CASSYSDRDSEAFF.

Concerning this clone: Coverage ceases 3 residues before the CDR3 finishes, and the germline J gene fills in the end. The V call is TRBV20-1, the J call TRBJ2-3, with 11 bases fitting TRBD2. The CDR3 is 17 amino acids. The junction had 7 bases not matched to a gene; V was cut back by 1 base and J by 1 base. Germline loops: CDR1 DFQATT, CDR2 SNEGSKA (reference sequence). The CDR3 spells CSARGVAGGRRTDTQYF. Partial CDR3 DNA: TGCAGTGCTAGAGGAGTAGCGGGAGGGCGACGCACAGATACG.